This T cell receptor (beta chain) appears in the sequencing data of a study of T cells after somatic rescue of genetic block. The table lists this clone with a count of one. The repertoire was sequenced with immunoSEQ multiplex PCR; TCRdb's copy has only in-frame clones and lacks some. The data show about 68,000 clones, about nine tenths seen once. Germline assignment: CDR1 MNHEY and CDR2 SMNVEV (reference sequence). The V and J ends lost 0 bases and 2 bases respectively, with 8 bases between them. This CDR3 spans 15 amino acids. The rearrangement uses TRBV27 and TRBJ2-1, with a weak D call TRBD2 (5 bases). The source of this sequence is a man aged 35 to 55. Sequences were obtained from peripheral blood mononuclear cells (PBMCs). The CDR3 DNA reads as TGTGCCAGCAGTTTATCGAGGGCACCCTACAATGAGCAGTTCTTC. Translation: CASSLSRAPYNEQFF.